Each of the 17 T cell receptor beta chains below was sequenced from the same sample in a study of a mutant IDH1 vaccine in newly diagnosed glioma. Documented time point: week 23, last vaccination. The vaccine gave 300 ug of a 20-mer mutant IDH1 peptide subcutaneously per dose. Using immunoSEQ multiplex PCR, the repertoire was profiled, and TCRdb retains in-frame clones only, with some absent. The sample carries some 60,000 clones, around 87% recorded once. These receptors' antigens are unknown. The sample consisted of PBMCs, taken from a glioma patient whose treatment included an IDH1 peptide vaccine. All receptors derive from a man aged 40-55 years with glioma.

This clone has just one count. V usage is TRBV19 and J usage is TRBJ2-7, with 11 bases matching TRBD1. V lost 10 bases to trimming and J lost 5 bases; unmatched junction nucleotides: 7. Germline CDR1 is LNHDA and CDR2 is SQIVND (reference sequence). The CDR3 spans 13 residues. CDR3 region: CATNSGQGDEQYF. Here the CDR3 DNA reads TGTGCCACTAACTCGGGACAGGGGGACGAGCAGTACTTC.

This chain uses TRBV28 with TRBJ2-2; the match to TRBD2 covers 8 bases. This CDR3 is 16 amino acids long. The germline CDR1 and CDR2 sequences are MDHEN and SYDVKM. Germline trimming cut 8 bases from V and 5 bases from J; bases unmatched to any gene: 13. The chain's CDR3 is CASRTGGGGSTGELFF. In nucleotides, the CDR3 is TGTGCCAGCCGAACGGGGGGCGGGGGGTCGACCGGGGAGCTGTTTTTT.

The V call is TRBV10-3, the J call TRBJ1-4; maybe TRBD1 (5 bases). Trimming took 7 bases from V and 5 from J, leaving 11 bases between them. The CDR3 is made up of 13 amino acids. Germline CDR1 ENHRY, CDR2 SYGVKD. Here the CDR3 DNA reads TGTGCCATCAAGGGGAGCACGAATGAAAAACTGTTTTTT. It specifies CAIKGSTNEKLFF.

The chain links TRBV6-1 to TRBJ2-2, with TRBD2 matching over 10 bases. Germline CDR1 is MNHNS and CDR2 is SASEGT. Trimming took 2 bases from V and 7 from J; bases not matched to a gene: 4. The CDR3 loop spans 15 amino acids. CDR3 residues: CASSESGRVFGELFF. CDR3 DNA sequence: TGTGCCAGCAGTGAAAGCGGGAGGGTTTTCGGGGAGCTGTTTTTT.

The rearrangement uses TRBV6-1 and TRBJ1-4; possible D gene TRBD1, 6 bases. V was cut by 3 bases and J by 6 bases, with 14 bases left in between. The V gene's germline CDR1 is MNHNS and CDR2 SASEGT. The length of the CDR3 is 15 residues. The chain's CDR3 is CASSEGWGLDEKLFF. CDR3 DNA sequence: TGTGCCAGCAGTGAGGGTTGGGGGCTCGATGAAAAACTGTTTTTT.

This chain's CDR3 is CASSIGGTYNEQFF. The CDR3 DNA is TGTGCCAGCAGTATTGGGGGGACCTACAATGAGCAGTTCTTC. The chain employs TRBV7-9 and TRBJ2-1; perhaps TRBD2 as D (6 bases). Germline-derived CDR1 and CDR2 are SEHNR and FQNEAQ (reference sequence). This CDR3 spans 14 amino acids. Trimming stripped 6 bases from V and 2 bases from J, with 11 bases between.

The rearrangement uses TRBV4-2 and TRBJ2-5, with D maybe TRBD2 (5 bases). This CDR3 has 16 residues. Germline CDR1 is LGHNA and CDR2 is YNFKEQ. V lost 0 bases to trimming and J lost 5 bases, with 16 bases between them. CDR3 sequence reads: CASSQDGSGTAETQYF. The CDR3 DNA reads TGTGCCAGCAGCCAAGATGGGAGCGGAACTGCGGAGACCCAGTACTTC.

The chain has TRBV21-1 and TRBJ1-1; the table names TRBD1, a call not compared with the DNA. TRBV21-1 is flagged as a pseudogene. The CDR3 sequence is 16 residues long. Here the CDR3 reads CASSKGSGYENTEAFF. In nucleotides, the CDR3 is TGTGCCAGCAGCAAAGGGTCAGGCTATGAGAACACTGAAGCTTTCTTT.

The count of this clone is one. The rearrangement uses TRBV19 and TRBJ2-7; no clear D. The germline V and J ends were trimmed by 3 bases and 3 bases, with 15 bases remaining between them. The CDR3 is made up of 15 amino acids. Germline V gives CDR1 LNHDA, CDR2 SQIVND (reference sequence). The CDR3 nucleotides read TGTGCCAGTAGTATTCGGCCCTTACAGCACTACGAGCAGTACTTC. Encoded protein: CASSIRPLQHYEQYF. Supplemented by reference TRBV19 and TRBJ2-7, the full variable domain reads DGGITQSPKYLFRKEGQNVTLSCEQNLNHDAMYWYRQDPGQGLRLIYYSQIVNDFQKGDIAEGYSVSREKKESFPLTVTSAQKNPTAFYLCASSIRPLQHYEQYFGPGTRLTVT.

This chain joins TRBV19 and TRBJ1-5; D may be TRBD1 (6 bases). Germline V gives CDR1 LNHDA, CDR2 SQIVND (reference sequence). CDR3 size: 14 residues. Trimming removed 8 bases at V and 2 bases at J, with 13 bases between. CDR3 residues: CASSPGDRNQPQHF. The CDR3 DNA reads TGTGCCAGTTCCCCAGGGGATCGCAATCAGCCCCAGCATTTT.

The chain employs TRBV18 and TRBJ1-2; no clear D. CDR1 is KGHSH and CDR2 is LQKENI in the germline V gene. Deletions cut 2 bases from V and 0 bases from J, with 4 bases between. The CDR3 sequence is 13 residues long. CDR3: CASSPGANYGYTF. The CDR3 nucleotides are TGTGCCAGCTCACCAGGGGCTAACTATGGCTACACCTTC.

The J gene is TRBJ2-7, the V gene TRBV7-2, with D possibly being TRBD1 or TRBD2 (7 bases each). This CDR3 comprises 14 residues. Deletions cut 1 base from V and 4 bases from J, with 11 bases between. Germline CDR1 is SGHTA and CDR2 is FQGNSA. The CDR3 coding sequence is TGTGCCAGCAGCTTAGGCAGGGGGGGATACGAGCAGTACTTC. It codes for CASSLGRGGYEQYF.

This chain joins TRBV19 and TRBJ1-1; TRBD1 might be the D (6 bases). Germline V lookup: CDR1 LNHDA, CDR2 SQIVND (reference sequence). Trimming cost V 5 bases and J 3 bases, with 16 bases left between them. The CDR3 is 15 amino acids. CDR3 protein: CASSPRTELDTEAFF. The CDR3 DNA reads TGTGCCAGTAGTCCCCGGACAGAATTGGACACTGAAGCTTTCTTT.

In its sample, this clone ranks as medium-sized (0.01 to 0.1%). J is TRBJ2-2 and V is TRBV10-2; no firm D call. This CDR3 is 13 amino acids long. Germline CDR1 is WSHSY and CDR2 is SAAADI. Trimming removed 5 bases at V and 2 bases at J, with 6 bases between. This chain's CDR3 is CASSTANTGELFF. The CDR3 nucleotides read TGCGCCAGCAGTACAGCAAACACCGGGGAGCTGTTTTTT.

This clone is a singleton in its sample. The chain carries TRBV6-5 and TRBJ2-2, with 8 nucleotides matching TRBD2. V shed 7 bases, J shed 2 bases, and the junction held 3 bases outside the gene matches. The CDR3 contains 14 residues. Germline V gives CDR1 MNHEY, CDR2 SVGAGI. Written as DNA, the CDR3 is TGTGCCAGCAAAGCGGGAGCTAACACCGGGGAGCTGTTTTTT. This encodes CASKAGANTGELFF.

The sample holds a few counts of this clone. The CDR3 DNA follows: TGCGCCAGCAGCTTGGGGGCGGGAATGAACACTGAAGCTTTCTTT. Amino acid sequence: CASSLGAGMNTEAFF. This sequence joins TRBV5-1 and TRBJ1-1; D is ambiguous. This CDR3 comprises 15 residues. Germline values: CDR1 SGHRS, CDR2 YFSETQ. Deletions cut 0 bases from V and 0 bases from J, with 9 bases between.

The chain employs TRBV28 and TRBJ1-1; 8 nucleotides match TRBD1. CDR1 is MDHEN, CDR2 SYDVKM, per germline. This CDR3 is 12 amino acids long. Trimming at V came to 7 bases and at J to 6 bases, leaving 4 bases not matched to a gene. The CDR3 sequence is CASNPQGAEAFF. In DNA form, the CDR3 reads TGTGCCAGCAACCCACAGGGGGCTGAAGCTTTCTTT.